A single sample is the source of the 8 T cell receptor beta chains below, sequenced in a study of cytomegalovirus exposure and HLA in healthy donors. Amplification used 60 Vbeta primers and 13 Jbeta primers. The table came from immunoSEQ multiplex PCR; TCRdb's copy has only in-frame clones and leaves some out. The profile shows roughly 190,000 clones, about three quarters of them singletons. The sequenced sample was PBMCs. These receptors all come from a woman aged 40 to 49 in good health and CMV-seronegative.

The CDR3 sequence: CASSLTRTGVRYEQYF. The CDR3 nucleotides are TGTGCCAGCAGCCTCACTAGGACAGGGGTTCGGTACGAGCAGTACTTC. The rearrangement uses TRBV7-9 and TRBJ2-7; 9 bases are shared with TRBD1. Trimming removed 5 bases from V and 4 bases from J; junction bases left unmatched: 12. Germline assignment: CDR1 SEHNR and CDR2 FQNEAQ (reference sequence). The CDR3 has 16 residues.

The rearrangement uses TRBV27 and TRBJ2-5, with TRBD2 matching over 16 bases. The CDR3 extends over 18 amino acids. The germline V gene encodes CDR1 MNHEY and CDR2 SMNVEV (reference sequence). Trimming took 5 bases from V and 7 from J; bases not matched to a gene: 13. The CDR3 sequence: CASSQLGTSGRARGTQYF. CDR3 nucleotide sequence: TGTGCCAGCAGTCAACTCGGGACTAGCGGGAGGGCCAGAGGGACCCAGTACTTC.

This clone was detected only once. The chain uses TRBV29-1 and TRBJ2-1; 11 nucleotides align to TRBD2. Germline V gene lookup returns CDR1 SQVTM and CDR2 ANQGSEA. V was clipped by 6 bases and J by 3 bases; unmatched bases: 4. CDR3 size: 14 residues. The CDR3, as DNA: TGCAGCGTCGCTAGCGGGGGGAACTACAATGAGCAGTTCTTC. It encodes CSVASGGNYNEQFF.

Worth noting for this clone: The CDR3 does not close with the conserved phenylalanine or tryptophan, likely indicating a read error. The DNA is left out, because the CDR3 cannot be placed on it with certainty; the CDR3 is given as TCRdb lists it. This chain links TRBV6-8 with TRBJ2-3; the D call in the table, TRBD2, was not verified against the DNA. The CDR3 is 11 amino acids in total, end residues counted. Germline V gives CDR1 MNHGY, CDR2 SAAAGT. This CDR3 reads CASSYRAGPFT.

J is TRBJ1-3 and V is TRBV14; no clear D gene. Trimming shortened V by 4 bases and J by 0 bases, and 7 bases separated the two germline ends. The V gene's germline CDR1 is SGHDN and CDR2 FVKESK. The CDR3 extends over 14 amino acids. The CDR3: CASSPWASGNTIYF. DNA for the CDR3: TGTGCCAGCAGCCCCTGGGCCTCTGGAAACACCATATATTTT.

V and J are TRBV10-3 and TRBJ1-1; D remains unclear. The CDR3 extends over 14 amino acids. Between the trimmed V and J ends, which lost 3 bases and 1 base, there was a span of 9 bases. CDR1 ENHRY and CDR2 SYGVKD come from the germline V gene. The CDR3 nucleotides read TGTGCCATCAGTGAAACAGATACGAACACTGAAGCTTTCTTT. It is translated as CAISETDTNTEAFF.

The chain combines TRBV29-1 with TRBJ1-1; D unresolved. This CDR3 region has 11 residues. Deletions cut 5 bases from V and 6 bases from J, with 10 bases between. Germline lookup yields CDR1 SQVTM and CDR2 ANQGSEA. In nucleotides, the CDR3 is TGCAGCGTTCAATCCGGGGCTGAAGCTTTCTTT. Its translation is CSVQSGAEAFF.

This chain connects TRBV11-3 to TRBJ2-2; D is unclear. The V and J ends lost 0 bases and 7 bases respectively, with 9 bases between them. Per the germline V gene, CDR1 is SGHNT and CDR2 is YENEEA. This CDR3 spans 14 amino acids. CDR3 residues: CASSLDTRYGELFF. CDR3 DNA: TGTGCCAGCAGCTTAGATACCAGATACGGGGAGCTGTTTTTT. Complete variable domain (other parts from reference TRBV11-3 and TRBJ2-2): EAGVVQSPRYKIIEKKQPVAFWCNPISGHNTLYWYLQNLGQGPELLIRYENEEAVDDSQLPKDRFSAERLKGVDSTLKIQPAELGDSAVYLCASSLDTRYGELFFGEGSRLTVL.